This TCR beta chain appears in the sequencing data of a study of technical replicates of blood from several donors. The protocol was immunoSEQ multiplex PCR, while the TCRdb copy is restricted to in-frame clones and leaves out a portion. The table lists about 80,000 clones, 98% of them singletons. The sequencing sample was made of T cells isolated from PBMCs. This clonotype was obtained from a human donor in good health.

The CDR3, as DNA: TGCGCCAGCAGCCCGGAGAGAGGAGTGAGCAATCAGCCCCAGCATTTT. Amino acid sequence: CASSPERGVSNQPQHF. This chain connects TRBV4-1 to TRBJ1-5; no definite D call. Germline V gene sequence: CDR1 MGHRA, CDR2 YSYEKL. The CDR3 is made up of 16 amino acids. V was clipped by 4 bases and J by 1 base, with 14 bases between them.